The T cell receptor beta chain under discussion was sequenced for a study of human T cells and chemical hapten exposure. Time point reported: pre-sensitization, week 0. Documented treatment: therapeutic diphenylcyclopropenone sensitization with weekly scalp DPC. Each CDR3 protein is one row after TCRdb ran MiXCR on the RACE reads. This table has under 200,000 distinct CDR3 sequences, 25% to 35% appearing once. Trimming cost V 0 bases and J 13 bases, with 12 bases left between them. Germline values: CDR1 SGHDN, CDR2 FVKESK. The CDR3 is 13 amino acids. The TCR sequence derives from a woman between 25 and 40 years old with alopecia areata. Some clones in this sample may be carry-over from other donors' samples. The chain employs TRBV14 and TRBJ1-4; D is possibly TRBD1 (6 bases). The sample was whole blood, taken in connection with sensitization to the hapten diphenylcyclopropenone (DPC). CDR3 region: CASSQERGDTLFF. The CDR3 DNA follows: TGTGCCAGCAGCCAAGAAAGGGGGGACACACTGTTTTTT.